Described below is a single TCR beta chain sequence and its context. As yet, its antigen is unknown. The record originates from a study of radiotherapy plus CTLA-4 blockade in lung cancer. The table came from immunoSEQ multiplex PCR; TCRdb's copy has only in-frame clones and leaves some out. The repertoire holds about 110,000 clones, with around 85% as singletons. CDR3 size: 15 residues. Trimming cost V 5 bases and J 8 bases, with 16 bases left between them. Germline values: CDR1 SGHTA, CDR2 FQGNSA. Overall study results and limits: Radiotherapy plus ipilimumab was followed by expansion in blood of tumor-derived TCR clones.

The rearrangement uses TRBV7-2 and TRBJ1-6; no definite D call. The material was peripheral blood, obtained from a patient treated with radiotherapy plus ipilimumab. The source is a human donor with non-small cell lung cancer that progressed on radiotherapy plus ipilimumab. Some clones in this sample may be carry-over from other donors' samples. The CDR3 DNA follows: TGTGCCAGCAGCCAACGACCCTCGACGGATTCACCCCTCCACTTT. Its protein product is CASSQRPSTDSPLHF.